This T cell receptor beta chain derives from a study of blood T cells in healthy people across ages. Total RNA, at least 6 micrograms per sample, was extracted from PBMCs. Together with a sample-barcoded 5' primer, a J-beta primer mix was included in a second PCR lasting roughly 6 to 12 cycles. Every cDNA molecule carried a tag from a template-switch adaptor bearing 12 random nucleotides. TCRdb passed the 5' RACE reads through MiXCR, listing each CDR3 protein once. The sample contains some 1.5 million distinct CDR3 sequences, about 28% of which appear only once. About this clonotype itself: Relative to the germline gene, one junction end is altered; a read error may explain this.

The CDR3 is 12 amino acids. Germline V CDR1 and CDR2: SGHRS, YFSETQ. V is TRBV5-1 and J is TRBJ2-7, with D possibly matching TRBD2 (6 bases). The sequenced sample consisted of blood. This TCR derives from a woman in her 30s in good health. In DNA form, the CDR3 reads TGCGCCAGCAGCGGGGAGGCCTACGAGCAGTACTTT. It codes for CASSGEAYEQYF.